The sequence of this T cell receptor (beta chain) was determined in a study of T cell repertoires in cytomegalovirus infection. Study context: Well-studied HLA-B-restricted CMV epitopes were used in the study alongside recently identified HLA-C-restricted ones. Public TCR beta signature analysis indicated the presence of both CMV infection and matching HLA type. The study, taken as a whole, reports: Dominating the ex vivo response were TCR beta clonotypes that were CMV-specific and HLA-C-restricted. Carriers of CMV and the relevant HLA type were discriminated by public TCR beta frequency.

This clonotype was observed a handful of times. Its target is unknown. This CDR3 region has 14 residues. Trimming cost V 6 bases and J 8 bases, with 17 bases left between them. CDR1 and CDR2 (germline): MDHEN, SYDVKM. One entry per CDR3 protein results from TCRdb running MiXCR on the reads. The sample yields hundreds of thousands of distinct CDR3 sequences, more than 40% seen once. The rearrangement links TRBV28 to TRBJ2-1, with D possibly matching TRBD2 (6 bases). The sequencing used cultured PBMCs, collected from culture after CMV antigen stimulation. This receptor was obtained from a human donor in good health (CMV status not recorded). Some clones in this sample may be carry-over from other donors' samples. CDR3 DNA sequence: TGTGCCAGCAGCCGGGGAGGCCTGAACTATGAGCAGTTCTTC. It specifies CASSRGGLNYEQFF.